This entry features one TCR beta chain sequence. The target antigen is unknown. Trimming removed 3 bases from V and 1 base from J, with 9 bases in between. Looked up from germline, CDR1 is GTSNPN and CDR2 is SVGIG (reference sequence). The CDR3 covers 14 residues. Sequencing was performed with immunoSEQ multiplex PCR; in TCRdb, only in-frame clones are kept and a portion is missing. Of 55,000 to 75,000 clones in the sample, under 95% were seen once. The data were obtained in a study of lymphopenia after photon versus proton radiotherapy. Study-level results: Better survival with proton therapy was suggested as possible, not demonstrated.

The receptor was derived from a woman aged 70 to 79 with pancreatic cancer. The chain couples TRBV30 to TRBJ2-2; no clear D gene. The sample in question was peripheral blood, obtained from a patient treated with photon-based radiotherapy. The CDR3 nucleotides are TGTGCCTGGAGGCTGTTTGGGAACACCGGGGAGCTGTTTTTT. Translated, it gives CAWRLFGNTGELFF.